The 32 T cell receptor beta chains below come from one sample, sequenced in a study of PD-1 blockade in classical Hodgkin lymphoma. Every patient had relapsed following autologous stem cell transplantation, and cohorts differed in brentuximab vedotin exposure. It was by magnetic negative selection that CD4+ T cells were purified from thawed PBMCs. Libraries were prepared by immunoSEQ multiplex PCR; TCRdb keeps only in-frame clonotypes and omits some of them. This sample yields over 30,000 clones, of which approximately 90% are seen a single time; 0.2% to 0.3% belongs to the top ten. Sequenced here: CD4+ T cells from blood, sampled at baseline. The receptors derive from a human donor with classical Hodgkin lymphoma.

This chain joins TRBV19 and TRBJ1-4; D not resolved. The CDR3 covers 14 residues. V lost 6 bases, J lost 1 base, and 9 bases lay in between. Germline V gene data show CDR1 as LNHDA and CDR2 as SQIVND (reference sequence). The CDR3 region is CASRAPGTNEKLFF. CDR3 sequence (DNA): TGTGCCAGTAGGGCCCCCGGAACTAATGAAAAACTGTTTTTT.

The genes are TRBV5-6 and TRBJ1-2; D gene ambiguous. The germline CDR1 and CDR2 sequences are SGHDT and YYEEEE. Trimming shortened V by 1 base and J by 7 bases, and 11 bases separated the two germline ends. The CDR3 is made up of 13 amino acids. The CDR3 is CASSLPEGSGYTF. The CDR3, as DNA: TGTGCCAGCAGCTTGCCCGAGGGCTCTGGCTACACCTTC.

The V and J genes are TRBV28 and TRBJ2-5; 10 bases map to TRBD2. Trimming removed 6 bases from V and 1 base from J; junction bases left unmatched: 20. The CDR3 has 20 residues. Germline V CDR1 and CDR2: MDHEN, SYDVKM. CDR3 DNA sequence: TGTGCCAGCAGCGACGGTCGGAGGCTAGCGGGAGTTAGGATCCAAGAGACCCAGTACTTC. Encoded protein: CASSDGRRLAGVRIQETQYF. Combining the CDR3 with reference TRBV28 and TRBJ2-5 gives the whole variable domain DVKVTQSSRYLVKRTGEKVFLECVQDMDHENMFWYRQDPGLGLRLIYFSYDVKMKEKGDIPEGYSVSREKKERFSLILESASTNQTSMYLCASSDGRRLAGVRIQETQYFGPGTRLLVL.

The V and J genes are TRBV29-1 and TRBJ2-3; 8 bases are shared with TRBD2. The CDR3 extends over 16 amino acids. Trimming at V came to 2 bases and at J to 6 bases, leaving 13 bases not matched to a gene. Germline assignment: CDR1 SQVTM and CDR2 ANQGSEA. CDR3 nucleotides: TGCAGCGTTGAAACTCGGCCAGCGGGAGATGCGGATACGCAGTATTTT. Protein product: CSVETRPAGDADTQYF.

V gene TRBV11-2 combines with J gene TRBJ2-2; D is possibly TRBD2 (5 bases). In germline, CDR1 is SGHAT, CDR2 FQNNGV. The ends were cut back, 0 bases at V and 5 bases at J, with 16 bases in the middle. The CDR3 has 17 amino acids. The CDR3 nucleotides are TGTGCCAGCAGCTTAGACGGCGGCGGGTGGGGAACCGGGGAGCTGTTTTTT. Translating gives CASSLDGGGWGTGELFF. The whole variable domain, remainder taken from reference TRBV11-2 and TRBJ2-2, is EAGVAQSPRYKIIEKRQSVAFWCNPISGHATLYWYQQILGQGPKLLIQFQNNGVVDDSQLPKDRFSAERLKGVDSTLKIQPAKLEDSAVYLCASSLDGGGWGTGELFFGEGSRLTVL.

In its sample, this clone is medium-sized (0.01 to 0.1%). The chain employs TRBV30 and TRBJ1-2; TRBD1 matches at 7 bases. The CDR3 is made up of 14 amino acids. Germline loops: CDR1 GTSNPN, CDR2 SVGIG (reference sequence). The trim removed 3 bases at V and 4 bases at J, leaving 8 bases unmatched. The CDR3 DNA reads TGTGCCTGGAGCCTAAGGGGGCGCGGCTATGGCTACACCTTC. As protein: CAWSLRGRGYGYTF.

In this sample, this clone turned up once. The chain joins TRBV9 to TRBJ2-3; 13 bases map to TRBD2. V gave up 0 bases and J gave up 6 bases; unmatched junction bases: 4. This CDR3 has 16 residues. Germline assignment: CDR1 SGDLS and CDR2 YYNGEE. The CDR3 bases are TGTGCCAGCAGCGTAGGGACTAGCGGGAGATCGGATACGCAGTATTTT. Amino acids: CASSVGTSGRSDTQYF.

The chain is built from TRBV13 and TRBJ1-1; TRBD1 aligns across 8 bases. This CDR3 has 15 residues. Germline V gene data show CDR1 as PRHDT and CDR2 as FYEKMQ (reference sequence). The junction had 5 bases not matched to a gene; V was cut back by 1 base and J by 4 bases. This CDR3 reads CASSLVPGTGTEAFF. The DNA for the CDR3 is TGTGCCAGCAGCTTAGTCCCCGGGACAGGCACTGAAGCTTTCTTT.

This sequence joins TRBV10-3 and TRBJ1-3, with TRBD1 as a possible D gene (5 bases). The germline CDR1 and CDR2 sequences are ENHRY and SYGVKD. V lost 6 bases to trimming and J lost 0 bases, with 18 bases between them. The CDR3 loop spans 17 amino acids. The CDR3 loop reads CAIRGGTLPSSGNTIYF. The DNA for the CDR3 is TGTGCCATCAGGGGGGGGACCCTCCCAAGCTCTGGAAACACCATATATTTT.

The chain is built from TRBV5-1 and TRBJ2-5, with 9 bases identical to TRBD2. This CDR3 contains 16 residues. Germline assignment: CDR1 SGHRS and CDR2 YFSETQ. The V and J ends lost 4 bases and 4 bases, in that order; junction bases with no gene match: 11. The CDR3 region is CASSPRVAGDGETQYF. The CDR3 DNA reads as TGCGCCAGCAGCCCCCGGGTAGCGGGAGACGGAGAGACCCAGTACTTC.

The CDR3 sequence is CASSPWDRFMTRNNEQFF. CDR3 nucleotide sequence: TGTGCCAGCAGCCCGTGGGACAGGTTTATGACTAGGAACAATGAGCAGTTCTTC. The V gene is TRBV9, the J gene TRBJ2-1; TRBD1 matches 8 bases. CDR3 length equals 18 residues. From germline, CDR1 is SGDLS and CDR2 YYNGEE. The junction had 17 bases not matched to a gene; V was cut back by 4 bases and J by 5 bases.

The rearrangement uses TRBV10-3 and TRBJ1-3; 8 nucleotides align to TRBD1. CDR1 ENHRY and CDR2 SYGVKD come from the germline V gene. The CDR3 extends over 14 amino acids. V was clipped by 10 bases and J by 0 bases; unmatched bases: 5. This chain's CDR3 is CATGTGSSGNTIYF. CDR3 DNA: TGTGCCACCGGGACAGGTAGCTCTGGAAACACCATATATTTT.

CDR3 in amino acids: CASSVVGQKAGELFF. The CDR3 DNA reads as TGTGCCAGCAGCGTAGTGGGACAGAAGGCCGGGGAGCTGTTTTTT. The chain employs TRBV9 and TRBJ2-2; 7 positions agree with TRBD1. This CDR3 is built from 15 residues. V lost 0 bases, J lost 6 bases, and 5 bases stayed unmatched. CDR1 SGDLS and CDR2 YYNGEE come from the germline V gene.

This chain links TRBV9 with TRBJ2-1, with 11 bases aligning to TRBD1. Unmatched junction bases numbered 9, after V lost 4 bases and J lost 9 bases. CDR3 size: 15 residues. The germline gives CDR1 SGDLS, CDR2 YYNGEE. CDR3 DNA: TGTGCCAGCAGCTCTAGGACAGGGGGCGGTTTTGAGCAGTTCTTC. Its protein product is CASSSRTGGGFEQFF.

This rearrangement joins TRBV10-3 to TRBJ2-3; TRBD2 aligns across 8 bases. CDR1 and CDR2 from the germline V gene are ENHRY and SYGVKD. The V segment lost 4 bases and the J segment 0 bases; nucleotides outside the gene matches: 6. The CDR3 extends over 16 amino acids. CDR3 protein: CAISGVAGLSTDTQYF. The CDR3 bases are TGTGCCATCAGTGGAGTAGCGGGACTAAGCACAGATACGCAGTATTTT.

The chain uses TRBV10-3 and TRBJ2-3; D unclear. V was pared by 5 bases and J by 2 bases, with 2 bases between. Germline CDR1 reads ENHRY; CDR2 reads SYGVKD. This CDR3 comprises 11 residues. The CDR3 coding sequence is TGTGCCATCAGTAACACAGATACGCAGTATTTT. Encoded protein: CAISNTDTQYF.

The chain uses TRBV7-8 and TRBJ1-1, with TRBD1 as a possible D gene (6 bases). Trimming cost V 6 bases and J 1 base, with 9 bases left between them. This CDR3 is built from 13 residues. CDR1 and CDR2 from the germline V gene are SGHVS and FQNEAQ. CDR3 nucleotide sequence: TGTGCCAGCAGTCAGGACAGGAACACTGAAGCTTTCTTT. As protein: CASSQDRNTEAFF.

V is TRBV6-5 and J is TRBJ1-5; 7 positions agree with TRBD1. Germline CDR1 and CDR2: MNHEY and SVGAGI. Unmatched junction bases numbered 4, after V lost 7 bases and J lost 4 bases. CDR3 length equals 13 residues. DNA for the CDR3: TGTGCCAGCAAGGCGACAGGGAATCAGCCCCAGCATTTT. As protein: CASKATGNQPQHF.

The V call is TRBV5-1, the J call TRBJ1-3, with D hard to call. The CDR3 has 14 residues. V lost 0 bases to trimming and J lost 3 bases, with 7 bases between them. The germline V gene has CDR1 SGHRS and CDR2 YFSETQ. Written as DNA, the CDR3 is TGCGCCAGCAGCTTGGCTGGGGATGGAAACACCATATATTTT. This translates into CASSLAGDGNTIYF. The full variable domain, its missing parts supplied by reference TRBV5-1 and TRBJ1-3, is KAGVTQTPRYLIKTRGQQVTLSCSPISGHRSVSWYQQTPGQGLQFLFEYFSETQRNKGNFPGRFSGRQFSNSRSEMNVSTLELGDSALYLCASSLAGDGNTIYFGEGSWLTVV.

V and J are TRBV28 and TRBJ2-4; no definite D call. Deletions cut 6 bases from V and 1 base from J, with 13 bases between. This CDR3 is built from 15 residues. CDR1 is MDHEN, CDR2 SYDVKM, per germline. Here the CDR3 reads CASSPAERAKNIQYF. Here the CDR3 DNA reads TGTGCCAGCAGCCCCGCTGAACGCGCCAAAAACATTCAGTACTTC.

V is TRBV4-1 and J is TRBJ2-7, with 8 bases that match TRBD1. This CDR3 has 17 amino acids. The ends lost 0 bases at V and 2 bases at J; junction bases unmatched: 9. CDR1 is MGHRA, CDR2 YSYEKL, per germline. The CDR3 DNA is TGCGCCAGCAGCCAAGAAAGACAGGGGATGGGTACCTACGAGCAGTACTTC. It translates to CASSQERQGMGTYEQYF.

The gene calls are TRBV5-1 and TRBJ1-4; D unclear. The germline V and J ends were trimmed by 0 bases and 4 bases, with 7 bases remaining between them. The CDR3 loop spans 14 amino acids. Per the germline V gene, CDR1 is SGHRS and CDR2 is YFSETQ. CDR3 in DNA: TGCGCCAGCAGCTTGGCCCGGCGTAATGAAAAACTGTTTTTT. Protein product: CASSLARRNEKLFF.

The V gene is TRBV5-1, the J gene TRBJ1-1; D might be TRBD1 (6 bases). Germline assignment: CDR1 SGHRS and CDR2 YFSETQ. The CDR3 length is 16 residues. With 1 base removed from V and 4 bases from J, the gap between germline ends came to 17 bases. As DNA, the CDR3 is TGCGCCAGCAGCTTGTCGCTGGGGGCTCCGACCACTGAAGCTTTCTTT. This gives the protein CASSLSLGAPTTEAFF.

J is TRBJ1-4 and V is TRBV11-2; 9 positions agree with TRBD1. The CDR3 sequence is 14 residues long. Per germline, CDR1 SGHAT and CDR2 FQNNGV. V shed 5 bases and J 8 bases; nucleotides not matched to a gene: 6. This CDR3 reads CASSPTGGEEKLFF. CDR3 bases: TGTGCCAGCAGCCCGACAGGGGGGGAGGAAAAACTGTTTTTT.

The chain couples TRBV5-4 to TRBJ1-4; the D gene is possibly TRBD1 (6 bases). Between the trimmed V and J ends, which lost 3 bases and 3 bases, there was a span of 12 bases. CDR1 SGHNT and CDR2 YYREEE come from the germline V gene (reference sequence). The CDR3 consists of 15 residues. CDR3 region: CASSWGGGSNEKLFF. Here the CDR3 DNA reads TGTGCCAGCAGCTGGGGAGGGGGTTCTAATGAAAAACTGTTTTTT.

The chain uses TRBV6-1 and TRBJ2-2; 9 nucleotides line up with TRBD1. The germline gives CDR1 MNHNS, CDR2 SASEGT. Trimming cost V 7 bases and J 8 bases; bases outside gene matches: 8. The length of the CDR3 is 14 residues. The CDR3 nucleotides are TGTGCCAGCACCTTGGACAGGGGAAGTGGGGAGCTGTTTTTT. Translating gives CASTLDRGSGELFF.

J is TRBJ2-7 and V is TRBV7-2; 8 nucleotides align to TRBD2. The trim removed 5 bases at V and 4 bases at J, leaving 7 bases unmatched. The CDR3 sequence is 14 residues long. Germline V gene sequence: CDR1 SGHTA, CDR2 FQGNSA. The CDR3 loop is CASSGGGSEYEQYF. The CDR3 coding sequence is TGTGCCAGCAGCGGCGGGGGGAGCGAATACGAGCAGTACTTC.

V gene TRBV11-3 combines with J gene TRBJ2-1; D unclear. With 6 bases removed from V and 11 bases from J, the gap between germline ends came to 14 bases. Germline V gene lookup returns CDR1 SGHNT and CDR2 YENEEA. The CDR3 is 12 residues long. CDR3 region: CASSYPGTKQFF. The DNA for the CDR3 is TGTGCCAGCAGTTATCCGGGCACAAAGCAGTTCTTC.

The chain employs TRBV28 and TRBJ2-3; D gene uncertain. V dropped 7 bases and J dropped 5 bases, with 13 bases sitting between them. CDR1 is MDHEN, CDR2 SYDVKM, per germline. This CDR3 spans 13 amino acids. Here the CDR3 reads CASTLGLRDTQYF. The CDR3 nucleotides read TGTGCCAGCACGCTCGGTCTGAGAGATACGCAGTATTTT. The full variable domain, rest sourced from reference TRBV28 and TRBJ2-3, is DVKVTQSSRYLVKRTGEKVFLECVQDMDHENMFWYRQDPGLGLRLIYFSYDVKMKEKGDIPEGYSVSREKKERFSLILESASTNQTSMYLCASTLGLRDTQYFGPGTRLTVL.

The J gene is TRBJ1-4, the V gene TRBV11-2, with D possibly TRBD1 on 5 matching bases. This CDR3 is 15 amino acids long. V was cut by 0 bases and J by 7 bases, with 12 bases left in between. Germline assignment: CDR1 SGHAT and CDR2 FQNNGV. This chain's CDR3 is CASSLDRGGIEKLFF. The CDR3 DNA sequence: TGTGCCAGCAGCTTAGATCGGGGCGGGATTGAAAAACTGTTTTTT.

The rearrangement links TRBV9 to TRBJ2-7; 7 nucleotides align to TRBD2. With V trimmed by 0 bases and J by 0 bases, 12 bases remained unmatched. Germline V CDR1 and CDR2: SGDLS, YYNGEE. The CDR3 is made up of 18 amino acids. CDR3 DNA: TGTGCCAGCAGCGTAGAAGAAGGGAGGGGTACGGGCTCCTACGAGCAGTACTTC. Its translation is CASSVEEGRGTGSYEQYF.

The sample holds one count of this clone. The V call is TRBV6-5, the J call TRBJ2-7; no definite D call. The ends were cut back, 0 bases at V and 3 bases at J, with 12 bases in the middle. The CDR3 contains 15 residues. The germline CDR1 and CDR2 sequences are MNHEY and SVGAGI. The CDR3 is CASSYSAASNYEQYF. The CDR3, as DNA: TGTGCCAGCAGTTACTCGGCAGCCTCTAACTACGAGCAGTACTTC.